The 32 T cell receptor beta chains given below trace back to one sample, sequenced in a study of blood T cell repertoires in COVID-19. Sequencing used immunoSEQ multiplex PCR; TCRdb keeps in-frame clones, though not all of them. The sample shows under 150,000 clones, more than 75% of them seen only once. The sequenced sample consisted of peripheral blood. The receptors originated from a woman in her thirties or forties with acute or convalescent COVID-19.

V and J are TRBV2 and TRBJ1-6; D gene unclear. V shed 2 bases and J shed 0 bases, with 5 bases lying between them. The CDR3 sequence is 15 residues long. Germline V gene data show CDR1 as SNHLY and CDR2 as FYNNEI. The CDR3 sequence: CASSEQNSYNSPLHF. The CDR3 DNA reads TGTGCCAGCAGTGAACAGAACTCCTATAATTCACCCCTCCACTTT.

The chain has TRBV4-3 and TRBJ1-6; TRBD1 might be the D (5 bases). CDR1 is LGHNA and CDR2 is YSLEER in the germline V gene. This CDR3 has 17 residues. Trimming removed 0 bases at V and 8 bases at J, with 17 bases between. CDR3: CASSQDRLQENYSPLHF. CDR3 DNA: TGCGCCAGCAGCCAAGATCGCCTACAGGAAAATTATTCACCCCTCCACTTT.

The chain couples TRBV7-2 to TRBJ2-7, with TRBD1 identical over 9 bases. The germline V gene encodes CDR1 SGHTA and CDR2 FQGNSA. This CDR3 region has 14 residues. V was clipped by 4 bases and J by 7 bases; unmatched bases: 8. CDR3 in amino acids: CASSSGPGTGEQYF. The CDR3 DNA sequence: TGTGCCAGCAGCTCGGGTCCCGGGACAGGGGAGCAGTACTTC.

This chain joins TRBV4-1 and TRBJ2-3; D is perhaps TRBD2 (6 bases). CDR1 is MGHRA, CDR2 YSYEKL, per germline. V lost 0 bases and J lost 2, with 12 bases in between. This CDR3 is 16 amino acids long. CDR3 bases: TGCGCCAGCAGCCAAGAATGGGACTCCTACACAGATACGCAGTATTTT. Amino acids: CASSQEWDSYTDTQYF.

V usage is TRBV7-8 and J usage is TRBJ2-5, with TRBD2 identical over 8 bases. With 5 bases clipped from V and 5 bases from J, the junction kept 13 bases outside the gene matches. Germline V CDR1 and CDR2: SGHVS, FQNEAQ. The CDR3 is 16 residues long. CDR3 bases: TGTGCCAGCAGCCAACGCCGGACTAGCATAGGGGAGACCCAGTACTTC. It specifies CASSQRRTSIGETQYF.

V gene TRBV7-6 combines with J gene TRBJ2-1; 10 bases fit TRBD2. This CDR3 has 17 amino acids. Germline V gene lookup returns CDR1 SGHVS and CDR2 FNYEAQ. J gave up 0 bases and V 4 bases, and 6 bases lay outside the gene matches. CDR3 nucleotides: TGTGCCAGCAGCTCCACTAGCGGGATTTTCTCCTACAATGAGCAGTTCTTC. It translates to CASSSTSGIFSYNEQFF.

The genes are TRBV10-3 and TRBJ2-7; 8 nucleotides agree with TRBD2. V trimming: 5 bases; J trimming: 2 bases; junction bases outside the gene matches: 5. Germline-derived CDR1 and CDR2 are ENHRY and SYGVKD. The CDR3 loop spans 14 amino acids. CDR3 in amino acids: CAISPGLATYEQYF. In DNA form, the CDR3 reads TGTGCCATCAGTCCAGGACTAGCAACCTACGAGCAGTACTTC.

This clone was picked up one time. The V and J genes are TRBV5-4 and TRBJ2-1; 8 bases are a match to TRBD2. This CDR3 region has 15 residues. J gave up 5 bases and V 4 bases, and 8 bases lay outside the gene matches. The germline CDR1 and CDR2 sequences are SGHNT and YYREEE (reference sequence). CDR3 residues: CASSGRGGLDNEQFF. DNA for the CDR3: TGTGCCAGCAGCGGACGGGGGGGCTTAGACAATGAGCAGTTCTTC.

The chain carries TRBV28 and TRBJ1-6; no clear D. The germline V gene encodes CDR1 MDHEN and CDR2 SYDVKM. This CDR3 has 17 residues. V was pared by 5 bases and J by 2 bases, with 16 bases between. CDR3 DNA sequence: TGTGCCAGCAGTAGTCAAGCGTTAAGCGCCTATAATTCACCCCTCCACTTT. Translated: CASSSQALSAYNSPLHF. The whole variable domain, filled in from reference TRBV28 and TRBJ1-6, reads DVKVTQSSRYLVKRTGEKVFLECVQDMDHENMFWYRQDPGLGLRLIYFSYDVKMKEKGDIPEGYSVSREKKERFSLILESASTNQTSMYLCASSSQALSAYNSPLHFGNGTRLTVT.

Only one count was recorded for this clone. The V gene is TRBV5-4, the J gene TRBJ2-2; 8 bases map to TRBD2. Looked up from germline, CDR1 is SGHNT and CDR2 is YYREEE (reference sequence). The CDR3 runs 13 residues. J lost 5 bases, V lost 5 bases, and 2 bases had no gene match. CDR3 sequence: CASRRGATGELFF. CDR3 coding DNA: TGTGCCAGCAGGCGGGGGGCGACCGGGGAGCTGTTTTTT. The variable domain in full, completed from reference TRBV5-4 and TRBJ2-2, reads ETGVTQSPTHLIKTRGQQVTLRCSSQSGHNTVSWYQQALGQGPQFIFQYYREEENGRGNFPPRFSGLQFPNYSSELNVNALELDDSALYLCASRRGATGELFFGEGSRLTVL.

The V gene is TRBV19, the J gene TRBJ2-7, with unresolved D. V lost 1 base and J 3 bases, leaving 13 bases between the germline ends. The CDR3 runs 15 residues. Germline assignment: CDR1 LNHDA and CDR2 SQIVND (reference sequence). CDR3 loop: CASSIGPVPGYEQYF. CDR3 in DNA: TGTGCCAGTAGTATAGGGCCAGTCCCAGGCTACGAGCAGTACTTC.

The chain is built from TRBV18 and TRBJ1-1; D gene unclear. Germline CDR1 reads KGHSH; CDR2 reads LQKENI. Trimming pared 3 bases from V and 6 bases from J, leaving 11 bases between. The CDR3 runs to 13 residues. The CDR3 coding sequence is TGTGCCAGCTCACCGGAGGTTCTCCCTGAAGCTTTCTTT. Translating it yields CASSPEVLPEAFF. The entire variable domain, with the rest obtained from reference TRBV18 and TRBJ1-1, is as follows: NAGVMQNPRHLVRRRGQEARLRCSPMKGHSHVYWYRQLPEEGLKFMVYLQKENIIDESGMPKERFSAEFPKEGPSILRIQQVVRGDSAAYFCASSPEVLPEAFFGQGTRLTVV.

The chain recombines TRBV11-1 with TRBJ2-2, with a tentative D call TRBD2 (6 bases). V was shortened by 1 base and J by 1 base, with 10 bases between the two germline ends. Germline V gene lookup returns CDR1 SGHAT and CDR2 FQDESV (reference sequence). The CDR3 loop spans 16 amino acids. CDR3 in amino acids: CASSLVLAENTGELFF. CDR3 sequence (DNA): TGTGCCAGCAGCTTAGTACTAGCTGAGAACACCGGGGAGCTGTTTTTT.

The chain carries TRBV28 and TRBJ1-1, with 8 bases fitting TRBD1. J was trimmed by 1 base and V by 4 bases; bases with no gene match: 5. Germline CDR1 reads MDHEN; CDR2 reads SYDVKM. This CDR3 comprises 15 residues. The CDR3 region has the DNA TGTGCCAGCAGTTCGACCGGGACAGGGAACACTGAAGCTTTCTTT. This translates into CASSSTGTGNTEAFF.

J is TRBJ1-2 and V is TRBV19, with D maybe TRBD1 (5 bases). Trimming removed 6 bases at V and 0 bases at J, with 17 bases between. Germline CDR1 reads LNHDA; CDR2 reads SQIVND (reference sequence). The CDR3 is 16 residues long. CDR3 loop: CASSHYLGGSNYGYTF. The DNA of the CDR3 is TGTGCCAGTAGCCACTACCTTGGGGGGTCTAACTATGGCTACACCTTC.

The V gene is TRBV28, the J gene TRBJ2-2; D is possibly TRBD1 (5 bases). CDR1 and CDR2 (germline): MDHEN, SYDVKM. V was cut by 10 bases and J by 5 bases, with 14 bases left in between. CDR3 length equals 13 residues. CDR3 DNA sequence: TGTGCCATCCAGGGCCCCGAAACCGGGGAGCTGTTTTTT. Translating gives CAIQGPETGELFF.

The rearrangement joins TRBV6-2 or TRBV6-3 to TRBJ2-2, with D hard to call. This CDR3 has 13 residues. Germline V gene data show CDR1 as MNHEY and CDR2 as SVGEGT. V lost 1 base, J lost 7 bases, and 7 bases lay in between. CDR3 nucleotides: TGTGCCAGCAGTTACTTACCGGTCGGGGAGCTGTTTTTT. Its protein product is CASSYLPVGELFF.

The gene calls are TRBV7-6 and TRBJ1-5; D not resolved. V was trimmed by 1 base and J by 5 bases, leaving 15 bases between them. The germline gives CDR1 SGHVS, CDR2 FNYEAQ. The CDR3 loop spans 16 amino acids. CDR3 nucleotide sequence: TGTGCCAGCAGCTTAGTTCCGGGCCGGGGAGATCAGCCCCAGCATTTT. Its protein product is CASSLVPGRGDQPQHF. The full variable domain, completed using reference TRBV7-6 and TRBJ1-5, is GAGVSQSPRYKVTKRGQDVALRCDPISGHVSLYWYRQALGQGPEFLTYFNYEAQQDKSGLPNDRFSAERPEGSISTLTIQRTEQRDSAMYRCASSLVPGRGDQPQHFGDGTRLSIL.

The chain joins TRBV3-1 (or the pseudogene TRBV3-2) to TRBJ2-7; the D gene is possibly TRBD2 (5 bases). CDR3 length equals 16 residues. V gave up 1 base and J gave up 0 bases, with 13 bases separating them. CDR1 and CDR2 (germline): LGHDT, YNNKEL (reference sequence). CDR3: CASSQALRVSSYEQYF. The CDR3 nucleotides are TGTGCCAGCAGCCAAGCGTTGCGGGTCAGCTCCTACGAGCAGTACTTC.

The chain joins TRBV27 to TRBJ1-6, with 7 nucleotides matching TRBD1. The CDR3 spans 14 residues. CDR1 is MNHEY and CDR2 is SMNVEV in the germline V gene (reference sequence). With 10 bases clipped from V and 7 bases from J, the junction kept 10 bases outside the gene matches. The DNA of the CDR3 is TGTGCCACAAAGGGGGCGAGATCGAATTCACCCCTCCACTTT. It yields the protein CATKGARSNSPLHF.

The DNA of the CDR3 is TGTGCCAGCAGCCCCCAGGGGACTGAAGCTTTCTTT. The encoded protein is CASSPQGTEAFF. V gene TRBV11-1 combines with J gene TRBJ1-1, with D possibly being TRBD1 (6 bases). Trimming took off 5 bases at V and 5 bases at J, with 9 bases between the two ends. The V gene's germline CDR1 is SGHAT and CDR2 FQDESV (reference sequence). The CDR3 runs to 12 residues.

The chain couples TRBV27 to TRBJ2-5, with TRBD2 identical over 9 bases. The CDR3 is made up of 21 amino acids. CDR1 is MNHEY, CDR2 SMNVEV, per germline (reference sequence). Trimming cost V 3 bases and J 5 bases; bases outside gene matches: 25. CDR3: CASSFGRAIAGVPLPGETQYF. Written as DNA, the CDR3 is TGTGCCAGCAGTTTTGGCAGGGCTATAGCGGGAGTCCCTCTGCCCGGGGAGACCCAGTACTTC.

The rearrangement links TRBV30 to TRBJ1-2, with TRBD1 matching over 9 bases. CDR1 is GTSNPN, CDR2 SVGIG, per germline (reference sequence). The CDR3 extends over 12 amino acids. J was trimmed by 8 bases and V by 1 base; bases with no gene match: 2. The CDR3 DNA sequence: TGTGCCTGGAGTGGGACAGGGGAAGGCTACACCTTC. Translated, it gives CAWSGTGEGYTF.

This chain connects TRBV7-8 to TRBJ1-2; D is uncertain. The CDR3 consists of 17 residues. The germline V gene encodes CDR1 SGHVS and CDR2 FQNEAQ. Trimming pared 3 bases from V and 4 bases from J, leaving 21 bases between. The CDR3 sequence: CASSLSGTPPVLYGYTF. CDR3 bases: TGTGCCAGCAGCTTGAGCGGCACACCGCCGGTCCTCTATGGCTACACCTTC.

The chain uses TRBV7-9 and TRBJ1-6; 10 bases map to TRBD1. There are 17 residues in the CDR3. The germline CDR1 and CDR2 sequences are SEHNR and FQNEAQ (reference sequence). V dropped 4 bases and J dropped 0; count of bases not matched to a gene: 3. In nucleotides, the CDR3 is TGTGCCAGCAGCTGGGGACAGGGGATCTCCTATAATTCACCCCTCCACTTT. This codes for CASSWGQGISYNSPLHF.

The chain joins TRBV6-5 to TRBJ2-2; 11 nucleotides line up with TRBD1. V was pared by 5 bases and J by 6 bases, with 5 bases of the junction left unmatched. The germline V gene encodes CDR1 MNHEY and CDR2 SVGAGI. This CDR3 is 15 amino acids long. CDR3 sequence (DNA): TGTGCCAGCAGTCCGGACAGGGGGCGAGCCGGGGAGCTGTTTTTT. Translation gives CASSPDRGRAGELFF.

The rearrangement links TRBV7-9 to TRBJ2-6; 8 positions agree with TRBD1. This CDR3 region has 17 residues. J gave up 2 bases and V 4 bases, and 7 bases lay outside the gene matches. CDR1 and CDR2 (germline): SEHNR, FQNEAQ (reference sequence). The CDR3: CASSSRTGQAGANVLTF. CDR3 bases: TGTGCCAGCAGCTCAAGGACAGGGCAGGCTGGGGCCAACGTCCTGACTTTC.

The chain couples TRBV7-3 to TRBJ2-7; 11 nucleotides match TRBD2. The CDR3 runs 15 residues. From germline, CDR1 is SGHTA and CDR2 FQGTGA. V lost 5 bases to trimming and J lost 3 bases; unmatched junction nucleotides: 6. CDR3 in DNA: TGTGCCAGCAGCCTCTCCGGGACTAGCGGCTACGAGCAGTACTTC. Its protein is CASSLSGTSGYEQYF.

In nucleotides, the CDR3 is TGCGCCAGCAGCAAAGCAGGGGGCGGTAATGAAAAACTGTTTTTT. Its translation is CASSKAGGGNEKLFF. The chain combines TRBV5-1 with TRBJ1-4; 8 bases match TRBD1. Germline V gene lookup returns CDR1 SGHRS and CDR2 YFSETQ. V dropped 4 bases and J dropped 4; count of bases not matched to a gene: 6. CDR3 size: 15 residues.

There are a few counts of this clone. V is TRBV27 and J is TRBJ1-3; no firm D call. CDR1 and CDR2 (germline): MNHEY, SMNVEV (reference sequence). The CDR3 loop spans 15 amino acids. Trimming took off 1 base at V and 0 bases at J, with 7 bases between the two ends. This chain's CDR3 is CASSLFPSSGNTIYF. DNA for the CDR3: TGTGCCAGCAGTTTATTCCCTAGCTCTGGAAACACCATATATTTT.

CDR3 sequence: CASSLVARGGDTQYF. The CDR3 coding sequence is TGTGCCAGCAGCTTAGTTGCCAGGGGCGGAGATACGCAGTATTTT. This chain connects TRBV7-6 to TRBJ2-3, with D possibly TRBD1 on 6 matching bases. Germline lookup yields CDR1 SGHVS and CDR2 FNYEAQ. CDR3 length: 15 amino acids. The germline V and J ends were trimmed by 1 base and 5 bases, with 13 bases remaining between them.

CDR3 DNA: TGTGCCATCAGTGAGCAGGGATTGAACACTGAAGCTTTCTTT. Protein: CAISEQGLNTEAFF. The rearrangement joins TRBV10-3 to TRBJ1-1; a possible D gene is TRBD1 (5 bases). The CDR3 is 14 residues long. V gave up 2 bases and J gave up 0 bases, with 7 bases separating them. Per the germline V gene, CDR1 is ENHRY and CDR2 is SYGVKD.